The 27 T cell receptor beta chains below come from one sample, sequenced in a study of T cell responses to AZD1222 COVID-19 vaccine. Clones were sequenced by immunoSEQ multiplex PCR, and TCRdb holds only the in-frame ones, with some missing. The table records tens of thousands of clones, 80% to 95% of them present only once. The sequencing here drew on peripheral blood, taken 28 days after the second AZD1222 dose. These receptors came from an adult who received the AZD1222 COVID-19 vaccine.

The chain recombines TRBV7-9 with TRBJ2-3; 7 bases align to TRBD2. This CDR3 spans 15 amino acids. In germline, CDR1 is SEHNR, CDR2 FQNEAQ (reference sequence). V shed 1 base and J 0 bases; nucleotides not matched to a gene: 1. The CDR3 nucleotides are TGTGCCAGCAGCTTAGGGCGGGAGAGCACAGATACGCAGTATTTT. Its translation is CASSLGRESTDTQYF.

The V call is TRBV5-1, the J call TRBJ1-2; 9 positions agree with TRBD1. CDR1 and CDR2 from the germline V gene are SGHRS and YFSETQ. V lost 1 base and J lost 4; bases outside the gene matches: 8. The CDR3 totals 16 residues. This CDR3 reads CASSLQPTGGGYGYTF. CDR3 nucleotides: TGCGCCAGCAGCTTGCAACCCACAGGGGGCGGCTATGGCTACACCTTC.

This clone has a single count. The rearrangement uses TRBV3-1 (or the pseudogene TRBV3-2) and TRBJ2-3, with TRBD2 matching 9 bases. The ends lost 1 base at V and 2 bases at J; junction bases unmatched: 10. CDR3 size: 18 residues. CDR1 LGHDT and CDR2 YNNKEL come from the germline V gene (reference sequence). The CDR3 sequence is CASSQVRLAGRFTDTQYF. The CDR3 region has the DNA TGTGCCAGCAGCCAAGTCAGGCTAGCGGGAAGATTCACAGATACGCAGTATTTT.

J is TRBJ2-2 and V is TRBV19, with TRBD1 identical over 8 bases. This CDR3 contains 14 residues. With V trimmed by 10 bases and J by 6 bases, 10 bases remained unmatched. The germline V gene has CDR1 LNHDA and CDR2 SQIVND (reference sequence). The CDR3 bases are TGTGCCACGGACCGACAGGGGAGGTCCGGGGAGCTGTTTTTT. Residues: CATDRQGRSGELFF.

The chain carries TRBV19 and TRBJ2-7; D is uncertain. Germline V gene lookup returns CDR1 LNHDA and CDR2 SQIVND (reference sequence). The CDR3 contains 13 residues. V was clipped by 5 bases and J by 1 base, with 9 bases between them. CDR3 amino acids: CASSSSMSYEQYF. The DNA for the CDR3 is TGTGCCAGTAGTTCAAGCATGTCCTACGAGCAGTACTTC.

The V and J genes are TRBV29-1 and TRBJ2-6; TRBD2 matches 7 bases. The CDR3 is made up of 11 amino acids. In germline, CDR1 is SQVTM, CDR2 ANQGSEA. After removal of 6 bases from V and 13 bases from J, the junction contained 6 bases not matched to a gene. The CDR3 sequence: CSVRTGGVLTF. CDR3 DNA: TGCAGCGTCAGGACCGGGGGGGTCCTGACTTTC.

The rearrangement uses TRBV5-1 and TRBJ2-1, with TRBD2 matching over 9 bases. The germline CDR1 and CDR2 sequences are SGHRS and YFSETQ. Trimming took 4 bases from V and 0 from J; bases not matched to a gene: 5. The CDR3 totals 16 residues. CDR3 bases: TGCGCCAGCAGCGGTGGTAGCGGGAGCTCCTACAATGAGCAGTTCTTC. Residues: CASSGGSGSSYNEQFF.

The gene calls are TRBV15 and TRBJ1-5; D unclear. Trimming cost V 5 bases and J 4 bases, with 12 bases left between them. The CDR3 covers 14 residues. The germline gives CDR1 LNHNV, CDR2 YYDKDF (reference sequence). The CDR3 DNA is TGTGCCACCAGCCTAGGGCGGACTAATCAGCCCCAGCATTTT. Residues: CATSLGRTNQPQHF.

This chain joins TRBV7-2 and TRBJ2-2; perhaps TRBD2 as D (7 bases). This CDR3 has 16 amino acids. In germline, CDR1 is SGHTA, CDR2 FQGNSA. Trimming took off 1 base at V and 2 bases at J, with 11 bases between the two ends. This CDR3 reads CASSLVAGANTGELFF. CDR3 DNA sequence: TGTGCCAGCAGCTTAGTCGCGGGGGCCAACACCGGGGAGCTGTTTTTT. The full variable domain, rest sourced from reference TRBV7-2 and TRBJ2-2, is GAGVSQSPSNKVTEKGKDVELRCDPISGHTALYWYRQSLGQGLEFLIYFQGNSAPDKSGLPSDRFSAERTGGSVSTLTIQRTQQEDSAVYLCASSLVAGANTGELFFGEGSRLTVL.

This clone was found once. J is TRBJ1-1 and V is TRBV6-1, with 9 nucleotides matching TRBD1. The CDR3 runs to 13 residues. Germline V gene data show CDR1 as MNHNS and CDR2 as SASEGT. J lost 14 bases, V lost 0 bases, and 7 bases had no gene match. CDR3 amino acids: CASSEARAGTGFF. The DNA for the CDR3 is TGTGCCAGCAGTGAAGCTAGAGCGGGGACAGGGTTCTTT.

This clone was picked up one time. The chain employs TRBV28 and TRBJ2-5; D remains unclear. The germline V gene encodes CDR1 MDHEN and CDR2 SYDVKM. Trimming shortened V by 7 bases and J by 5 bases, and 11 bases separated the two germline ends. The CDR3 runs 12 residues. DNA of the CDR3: TGTGCCAGCACCGATGGAGCGGAGACCCAGTACTTC. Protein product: CASTDGAETQYF. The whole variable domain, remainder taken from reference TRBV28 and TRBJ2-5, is DVKVTQSSRYLVKRTGEKVFLECVQDMDHENMFWYRQDPGLGLRLIYFSYDVKMKEKGDIPEGYSVSREKKERFSLILESASTNQTSMYLCASTDGAETQYFGPGTRLLVL.

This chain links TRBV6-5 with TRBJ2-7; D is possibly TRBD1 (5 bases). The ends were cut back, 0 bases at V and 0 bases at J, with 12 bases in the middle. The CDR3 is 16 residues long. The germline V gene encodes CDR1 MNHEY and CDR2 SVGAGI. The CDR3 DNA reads TGTGCCAGCAGTTACTCGACACAGGACCGCTCCTACGAGCAGTACTTC. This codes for CASSYSTQDRSYEQYF.

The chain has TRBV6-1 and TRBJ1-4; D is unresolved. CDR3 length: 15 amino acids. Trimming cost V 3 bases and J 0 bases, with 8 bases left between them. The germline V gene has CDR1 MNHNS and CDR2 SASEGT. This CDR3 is CASSDGVATNEKLFF. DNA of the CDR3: TGTGCCAGCAGTGATGGGGTTGCAACTAATGAAAAACTGTTTTTT.

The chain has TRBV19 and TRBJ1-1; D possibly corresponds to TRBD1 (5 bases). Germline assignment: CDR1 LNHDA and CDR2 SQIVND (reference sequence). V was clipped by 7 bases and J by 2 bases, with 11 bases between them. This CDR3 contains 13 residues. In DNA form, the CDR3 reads TGTGCCAGTACTAGACAGAGAAACACTGAAGCTTTCTTT. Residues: CASTRQRNTEAFF.

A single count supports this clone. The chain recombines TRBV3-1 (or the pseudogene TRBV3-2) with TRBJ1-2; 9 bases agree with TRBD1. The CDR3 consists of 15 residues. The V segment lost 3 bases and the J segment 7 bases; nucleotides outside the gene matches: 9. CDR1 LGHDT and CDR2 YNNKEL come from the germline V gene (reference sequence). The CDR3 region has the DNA TGTGCCAGCAGCCATGGGACAGGGACCCCTTCTGGCTACACCTTC. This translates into CASSHGTGTPSGYTF.

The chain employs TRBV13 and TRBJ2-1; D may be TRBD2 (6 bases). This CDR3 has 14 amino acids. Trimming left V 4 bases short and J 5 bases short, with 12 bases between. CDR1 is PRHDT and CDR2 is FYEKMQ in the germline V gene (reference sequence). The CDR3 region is CASSSRDLHNEQFF. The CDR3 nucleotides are TGTGCCAGCAGCTCCCGGGACTTACACAATGAGCAGTTCTTC.

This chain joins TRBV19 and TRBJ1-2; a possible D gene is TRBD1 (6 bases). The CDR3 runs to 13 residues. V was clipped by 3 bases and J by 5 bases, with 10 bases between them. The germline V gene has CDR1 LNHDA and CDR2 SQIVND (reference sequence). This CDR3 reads CASSMGAEYGYTF. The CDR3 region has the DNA TGTGCCAGTAGTATGGGGGCAGAGTATGGCTACACCTTC.

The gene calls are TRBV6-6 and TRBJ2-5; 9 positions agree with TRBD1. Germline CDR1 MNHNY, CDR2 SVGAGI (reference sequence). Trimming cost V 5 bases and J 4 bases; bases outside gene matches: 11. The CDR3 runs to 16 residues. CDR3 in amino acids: CASSKTGTGFGETQYF. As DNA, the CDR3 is TGTGCCAGCAGTAAAACCGGGACAGGGTTTGGAGAGACCCAGTACTTC.

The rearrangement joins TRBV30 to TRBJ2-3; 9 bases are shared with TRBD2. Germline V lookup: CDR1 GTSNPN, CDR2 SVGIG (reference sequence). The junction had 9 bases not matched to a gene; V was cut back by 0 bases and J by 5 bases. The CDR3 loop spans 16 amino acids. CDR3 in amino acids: CAWSVISGGRGDTQYF. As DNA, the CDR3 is TGTGCCTGGAGTGTTATTAGCGGGGGCAGGGGAGATACGCAGTATTTT.

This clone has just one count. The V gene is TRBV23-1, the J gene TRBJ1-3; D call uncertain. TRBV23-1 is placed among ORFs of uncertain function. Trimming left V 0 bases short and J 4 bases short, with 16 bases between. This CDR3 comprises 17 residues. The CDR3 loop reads CASSQSLHSLAGNTIYF. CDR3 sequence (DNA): TGCGCCAGCAGTCAATCGCTCCATTCATTAGCCGGAAACACCATATATTTT.

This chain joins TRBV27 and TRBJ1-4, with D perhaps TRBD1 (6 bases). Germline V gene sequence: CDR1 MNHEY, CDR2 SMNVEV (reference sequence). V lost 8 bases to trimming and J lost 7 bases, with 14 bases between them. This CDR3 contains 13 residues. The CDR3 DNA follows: TGTGCCAGCGGTCGGGGGCTCGGTGAAAAACTGTTTTTT. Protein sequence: CASGRGLGEKLFF.

CDR3 sequence reads: CASSFTRANSNQPQHF. The DNA of the CDR3 is TGTGCCAGCAGCTTCACAAGGGCAAATAGCAATCAGCCCCAGCATTTT. V is TRBV7-2 and J is TRBJ1-5, with D hard to call. This CDR3 is built from 16 residues. V lost 3 bases to trimming and J lost 0 bases, with 12 bases between them. Looked up from germline, CDR1 is SGHTA and CDR2 is FQGNSA.

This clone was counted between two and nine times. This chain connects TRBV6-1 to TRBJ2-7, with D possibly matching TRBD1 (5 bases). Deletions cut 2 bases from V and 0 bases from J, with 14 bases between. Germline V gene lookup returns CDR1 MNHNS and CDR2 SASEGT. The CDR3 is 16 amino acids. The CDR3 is CASSESHRTVSYEQYF. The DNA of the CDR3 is TGTGCCAGCAGTGAATCACACAGGACCGTCTCCTACGAGCAGTACTTC.

The CDR3 loop reads CASSPWPTDTQYF. The DNA for the CDR3 is TGTGCCAGCAGCCCCTGGCCCACAGATACGCAGTATTTT. V usage is TRBV5-6 and J usage is TRBJ2-3; D remains ambiguous. The ends were cut back, 4 bases at V and 2 bases at J, with 8 bases in the middle. Per germline, CDR1 SGHDT and CDR2 YYEEEE. The CDR3 is made up of 13 amino acids.

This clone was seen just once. Here the CDR3 reads CASSLTSSYNEQFF. The CDR3, as DNA: TGTGCCAGCAGTTTAACGAGCTCCTACAATGAGCAGTTCTTC. V usage is TRBV28 and J usage is TRBJ2-1, with D hard to call. CDR3 length: 14 residues. Germline-derived CDR1 and CDR2 are MDHEN and SYDVKM. The V and J ends lost 2 bases and 0 bases respectively, with 5 bases between them.

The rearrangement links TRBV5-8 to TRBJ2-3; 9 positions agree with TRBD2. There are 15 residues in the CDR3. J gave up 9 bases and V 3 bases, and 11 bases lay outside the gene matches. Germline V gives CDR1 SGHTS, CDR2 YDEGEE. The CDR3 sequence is CASSWPGTSRETQYF. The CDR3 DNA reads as TGTGCCAGCAGCTGGCCCGGGACTAGCAGGGAGACGCAGTATTTT.

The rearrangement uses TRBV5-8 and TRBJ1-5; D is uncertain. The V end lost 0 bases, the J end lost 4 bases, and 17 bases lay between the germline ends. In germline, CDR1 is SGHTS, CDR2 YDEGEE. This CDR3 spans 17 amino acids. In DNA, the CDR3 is TGTGCCAGCAGCTTGGGTGAGGGAGCGGCTTGGAATCAGCCCCAGCATTTT. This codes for CASSLGEGAAWNQPQHF.